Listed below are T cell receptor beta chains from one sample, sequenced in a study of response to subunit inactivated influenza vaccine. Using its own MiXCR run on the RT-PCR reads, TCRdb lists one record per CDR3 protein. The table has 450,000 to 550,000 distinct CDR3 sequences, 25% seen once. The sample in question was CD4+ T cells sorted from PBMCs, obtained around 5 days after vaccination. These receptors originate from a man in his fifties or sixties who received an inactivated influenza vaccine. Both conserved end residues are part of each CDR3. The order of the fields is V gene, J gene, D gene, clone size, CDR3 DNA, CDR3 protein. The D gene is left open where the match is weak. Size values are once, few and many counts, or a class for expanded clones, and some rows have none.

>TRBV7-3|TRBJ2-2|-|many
TGTGCCAGCAGCCTTACAAAAGACACCGGGGAGCTGTTTTTT
CASSLTKDTGELFF
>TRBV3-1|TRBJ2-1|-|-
TGTGCCAGCAGCCAAAGGCTAACCAGCTCCTACAATGAGCAGTTCTTC
CASSQRLTSSYNEQFF
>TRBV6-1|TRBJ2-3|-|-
TGTGCCAGCAGACCGGGGTCGGCAGATACGCAGTATTTT
CASRPGSADTQYF
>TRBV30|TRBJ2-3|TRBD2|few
TGTGCCTGGAGGACAACTAGCGGGGCCAGCACAGATACGCAGTATTTT
CAWRTTSGASTDTQYF
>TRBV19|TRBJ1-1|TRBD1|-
TGTGCCAGTAGTAAGGACAGGGACGGGACTGAAGCTTTCTTT
CASSKDRDGTEAFF
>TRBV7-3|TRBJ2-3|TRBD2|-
TGTGCCAGCAGCGCGGGACTAGCGGACACAGATACGCAGTATTTT
CASSAGLADTDTQYF
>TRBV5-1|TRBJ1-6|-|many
TGCGCCAGCAGCTTGGATTGGGGTGTTAATTCACCCCTCCACTTT
CASSLDWGVNSPLHF
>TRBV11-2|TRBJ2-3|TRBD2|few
TGTGCCAGCAGCCCGCAAACCCGGACTAGCGGGAGCACAGATACGCAGTATTTT
CASSPQTRTSGSTDTQYF
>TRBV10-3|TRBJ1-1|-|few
TGTGCCATCAGTGGGAAGGACAGTATGAACACTGAAGCTTTCTTT
CAISGKDSMNTEAFF
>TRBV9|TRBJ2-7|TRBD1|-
TGTGCCAGCAGTCTGGGACAGGGGGCCTCCGAGCAGTACTTC
CASSLGQGASEQYF
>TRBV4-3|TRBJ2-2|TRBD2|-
TGCGCCAGCAGCCAACAGGTCGGGACTAGCGGGAGTTCCACCGGGGAGCTGTTTTTT
CASSQQVGTSGSSTGELFF
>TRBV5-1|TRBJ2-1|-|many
TGCGCCAGTGCCGGTTCCTCCTACAATGAGCAGTTCTTC
CASAGSSYNEQFF
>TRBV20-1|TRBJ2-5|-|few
TGCAGTGCTAGAGACAACCGGGACTTCGGGGAGACCCAGTACTTC
CSARDNRDFGETQYF
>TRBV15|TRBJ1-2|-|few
TGTGCCACCAGCAGTGATAGGGGCTCCGGTGGCTACACCTTC
CATSSDRGSGGYTF
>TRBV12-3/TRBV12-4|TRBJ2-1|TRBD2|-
TGTGCCAGCAGTTCCCTGACTAGCGGGGGGATCCATGAGCAGTTCTTC
CASSSLTSGGIHEQFF
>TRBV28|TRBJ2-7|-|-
TGTGCCAGCAGGGCGCCCGACAGGGCGGGGGAGCAGTACTTC
CASRAPDRAGEQYF
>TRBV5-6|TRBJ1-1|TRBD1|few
TGTGCCAGCAGCTCCCCGACAGGGCAGGAGAACACTGAAGCTTTCTTT
CASSSPTGQENTEAFF
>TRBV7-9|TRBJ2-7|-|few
TGTGCCAGCAGCCCCAGACAGGCCCATCGGTACGAGCAGTACTTC
CASSPRQAHRYEQYF
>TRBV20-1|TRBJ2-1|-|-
TGCAGTGCTAGTTCGGAATTTGGAGTGAATGAGCAGTTCTTC
CSASSEFGVNEQFF
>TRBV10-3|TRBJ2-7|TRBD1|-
TGTGCCATCGGGGACAGGGGTAACTACGAGCAGTACTTC
CAIGDRGNYEQYF
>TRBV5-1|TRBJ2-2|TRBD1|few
TGCGCCAGCAGCTCTACAGGGGAAGTCACCGGGGAGCTGTTTTTT
CASSSTGEVTGELFF
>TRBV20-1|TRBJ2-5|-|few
TGCAGTGCTAGGGGTCCCACAGGGCAAGAGACCCAGTACTTC
CSARGPTGQETQYF
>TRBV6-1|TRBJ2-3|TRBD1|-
TGTGCCAGCAGTGAAGCGGTCCGGGACAGGGGGCGTTTAACGCAGTATTTT
CASSEAVRDRGRLTQYF
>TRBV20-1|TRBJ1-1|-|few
TGCAGTGCGCCCCTCTCGGGGGAAACTGAAGCTTTCTTT
CSAPLSGETEAFF
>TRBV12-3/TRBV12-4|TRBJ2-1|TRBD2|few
TGTGCCAGCAGTTATCCCGGGACTACCTCCTACAATGAGCAGTTCTTC
CASSYPGTTSYNEQFF
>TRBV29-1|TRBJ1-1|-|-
TGCAGCGCCGACCCCCTGGGGGAGGGGACTGAAGCTTTCTTT
CSADPLGEGTEAFF
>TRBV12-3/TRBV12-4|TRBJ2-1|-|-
TGTGCCAGCAGTTTAGGACTCGGATATGAGCAGTTCTTC
CASSLGLGYEQFF
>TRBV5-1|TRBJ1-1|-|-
TGCGCCAGCAGCTTGGGACCGGCGGGCACTGAAGCTTTCTTT
CASSLGPAGTEAFF
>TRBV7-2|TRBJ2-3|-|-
TGTGCCAGCAGCTCCCTGGGAGGTCTGGGTACGCAGTATTTT
CASSSLGGLGTQYF
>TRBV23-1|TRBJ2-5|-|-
TGCGCCAGCAGTCAATATCGCAGGAGTCGATCAGAGACCCAGTACTTC
CASSQYRRSRSETQYF
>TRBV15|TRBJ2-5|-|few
TGTGCCACCAGCAGAGAAGGCCCGGCGGAGACCCAGTACTTC
CATSREGPAETQYF
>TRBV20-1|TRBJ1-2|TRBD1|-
TGCGGTGCTACTAGGACAGGTGGAAACTATGGCTACACCTTC
CGATRTGGNYGYTF
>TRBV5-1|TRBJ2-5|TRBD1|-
TGCGCCAGCAGCCCGGGACAGGGGACATGGGAGACCCAGTACTTC
CASSPGQGTWETQYF
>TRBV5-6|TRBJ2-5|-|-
TGTGCCTGCAGCTTGGCCGGCGGACAAGAGACCCAGTACTTC
CACSLAGGQETQYF
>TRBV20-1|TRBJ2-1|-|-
TGCAGTGCTAGTGGAGGTTCTAGACTTTACCGGTCGCTCAATGAGCAGTTCTTC
CSASGGSRLYRSLNEQFF
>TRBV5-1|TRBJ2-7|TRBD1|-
TGCGCCAGCAGCCAACGGACAGGGAATCTCTACGAGCAGTACTTC
CASSQRTGNLYEQYF
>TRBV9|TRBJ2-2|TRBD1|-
TGTGCCAGCAGCCTCAGGGGAAGGGGACAGGGGGCAAGTGACACCGGGGAGCTGTTTTTT
CASSLRGRGQGASDTGELFF
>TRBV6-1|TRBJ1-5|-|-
TGTGCCAGCAGTGAAGGGGCATACCTTAGCAATCAGCCCCAGCATTTT
CASSEGAYLSNQPQHF
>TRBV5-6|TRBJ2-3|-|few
TGTGCCAGCAGCCTGTGGGGGTTGCAGAGCACAGATACGCAGTATTTT
CASSLWGLQSTDTQYF
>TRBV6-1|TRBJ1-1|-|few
TGTGCCAGCAGTGAAGACCCGAACACTGAAGCTTTCTTT
CASSEDPNTEAFF
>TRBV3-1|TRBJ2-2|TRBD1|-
TGTGCCAGCAGCCAGGCAACAGGGGTTAACACCGGGGAGCTGTTTTTT
CASSQATGVNTGELFF
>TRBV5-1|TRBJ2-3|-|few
TGCGCCAGCAGCTTGACAGGGAGGTCAGATACGCAGTATTTT
CASSLTGRSDTQYF
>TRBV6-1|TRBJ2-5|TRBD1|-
TGTGCCAGCAGGACCGGGACAGGGGTAGAGACCCAGTACTTC
CASRTGTGVETQYF
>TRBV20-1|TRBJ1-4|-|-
TGCAGTGCTAGAGAGGGGGGCGGATATGAAAAACTGTTTTTT
CSAREGGGYEKLFF
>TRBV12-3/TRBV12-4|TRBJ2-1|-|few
TGTGCCAGCAGCCCTAGCACTGAGCAGTTCTTC
CASSPSTEQFF
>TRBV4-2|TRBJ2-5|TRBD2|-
TGTGCCAGCAGCCAAGACCCTCGACTAGCGGGGAGCCAAGAGACCCAGTACTTC
CASSQDPRLAGSQETQYF
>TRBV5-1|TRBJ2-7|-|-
TGCGCCAGCAGCGATCCCAGTTCCACCTACGAGCAGTACTTC
CASSDPSSTYEQYF
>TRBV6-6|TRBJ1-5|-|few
TGTGCCAGCAGTTGGGGAAGCGGTCAGCCCCAGCATTTT
CASSWGSGQPQHF
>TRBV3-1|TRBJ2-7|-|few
TGTGCCAGCAGCCAAGATTCGGGGAGAAACGAGCAGTACTTC
CASSQDSGRNEQYF
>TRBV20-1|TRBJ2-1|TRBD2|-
TGCAGTGCTAGAACAACTAGCGGAGGCTACAATGAGCAGTTCTTC
CSARTTSGGYNEQFF
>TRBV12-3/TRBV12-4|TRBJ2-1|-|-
TGTGCCAGCAGTTTTCCTGCAGGGTTGTACAATGAGCAGTTCTTC
CASSFPAGLYNEQFF
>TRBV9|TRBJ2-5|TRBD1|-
TGTGCCAGCAGCGTAGACTCGGGGACAGGGGCCGGGGCCCAGTACTTC
CASSVDSGTGAGAQYF
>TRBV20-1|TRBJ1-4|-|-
TGCAGTGCTAATGCCTTTGGATATTCTGAAAAACTGTTTTTT
CSANAFGYSEKLFF
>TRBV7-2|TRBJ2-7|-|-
TGTGCCAGCAGCCCGGGGTCGTTTGTAAGGGAGCAGTACTTC
CASSPGSFVREQYF
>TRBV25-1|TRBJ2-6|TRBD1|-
TGTGCCAGCAGTGAATGGTCGCGACAGGGCTCTGGGGCCAACGTCCTGACTTTC
CASSEWSRQGSGANVLTF